Presented here are 11 T cell receptor beta chains from one specimen sequenced in a study of cytomegalovirus exposure and HLA in healthy donors. The PCR had 60 Vbeta and 13 Jbeta primers. Produced via immunoSEQ multiplex PCR; TCRdb's table is partial and in-frame only. The sample's table shows 38,000 or so clones. Specimen: PBMCs. The receptors were gathered from a man aged 30 to 39 in good health and CMV-seronegative.

The chain links TRBV4-1 to TRBJ1-5, with a tentative D call TRBD1 (5 bases). The CDR3 is 16 amino acids. Trimming pared 0 bases from V and 10 bases from J, leaving 19 bases between. Germline-derived CDR1 and CDR2 are MGHRA and YSYEKL. DNA of the CDR3: TGCGCCAGCAGCCAAGAAATAGACCAGGGTCTGGGACCCCAGCATTTT. Translation: CASSQEIDQGLGPQHF.

The chain couples TRBV18 to TRBJ1-1; no clear D. The CDR3 spans 14 residues. The V end was cut by 6 bases, the J end by 1 base, with 12 bases between. Per germline, CDR1 KGHSH and CDR2 LQKENI. CDR3 in DNA: TGTGCCAGCTCCCCCGCGGTCCCGAACACTGAAGCTTTCTTT. It yields the protein CASSPAVPNTEAFF.

The V gene is TRBV4-3, the J gene TRBJ1-1; 11 nucleotides match TRBD1. CDR3 length: 15 amino acids. Germline V gives CDR1 LGHNA, CDR2 YSLEER. Unmatched junction bases numbered 3, after V lost 0 bases and J lost 6 bases. CDR3: CASSQEWGQGAEAFF. In DNA form, the CDR3 reads TGCGCCAGCAGCCAAGAATGGGGACAGGGGGCTGAAGCTTTCTTT.

The chain is built from TRBV7-9 and TRBJ1-6, with D perhaps matching TRBD1 (6 bases). V was trimmed by 2 bases and J by 7 bases, leaving 18 bases between them. Germline-derived CDR1 and CDR2 are SEHNR and FQNEAQ (reference sequence). The CDR3 length is 17 residues. CDR3 residues: CASSLRGTGQLNSPLHF. The CDR3 region has the DNA TGTGCCAGCAGCTTACGGGGAACCGGACAGTTAAATTCACCCCTCCACTTT.

The chain is built from TRBV29-1 and TRBJ2-7; D is perhaps TRBD2 (5 bases). The germline V gene encodes CDR1 SQVTM and CDR2 ANQGSEA. The CDR3 has 12 amino acids. Trimming stripped 3 bases from V and 2 bases from J, with 8 bases between. This chain's CDR3 is CSVEVGAYEQYF. CDR3 coding DNA: TGCAGCGTTGAGGTGGGAGCCTACGAGCAGTACTTC.

The chain has TRBV7-6 and TRBJ2-7; 7 nucleotides align to TRBD1. Germline V gives CDR1 SGHVS, CDR2 FNYEAQ. Trimming cost V 5 bases and J 2 bases; bases outside gene matches: 15. The CDR3 is 17 amino acids. This CDR3 is CASSARTRDRHTYEQYF. The CDR3 DNA sequence: TGTGCCAGCAGCGCGCGAACCCGGGACAGACATACCTACGAGCAGTACTTC.

The CDR3 DNA reads as TGCGCCAGCAGCCAAGGCGGGATCGGGGGCGAGCAGTACTTC. This encodes CASSQGGIGGEQYF. The rearrangement joins TRBV4-1 to TRBJ2-7, with TRBD2 as a possible D gene (6 bases). The CDR3 is 14 residues long. In germline, CDR1 is MGHRA, CDR2 YSYEKL. Between the trimmed V and J ends, which lost 1 base and 6 bases, there was a span of 13 bases.

This CDR3 is CASSLGQGRDYEQYF. In DNA, the CDR3 is TGTGCCAGCAGCTTAGGCCAAGGGAGGGACTACGAGCAGTACTTC. The gene calls are TRBV13 and TRBJ2-7; 7 bases agree with TRBD2. Germline trimming cut 0 bases from V and 3 bases from J; bases unmatched to any gene: 5. From germline, CDR1 is PRHDT and CDR2 FYEKMQ (reference sequence). The CDR3 has 15 residues.

Here the CDR3 reads CASSLVGTGPYEQYF. In nucleotides, the CDR3 is TGTGCCAGCAGCTTAGTCGGGACAGGGCCCTACGAGCAGTACTTC. The chain joins TRBV7-8 to TRBJ2-7; 9 nucleotides match TRBD1. CDR1 is SGHVS and CDR2 is FQNEAQ in the germline V gene. The CDR3 is 15 residues long. Trimming at V came to 1 base and at J to 2 bases, leaving 3 bases not matched to a gene.

The chain uses TRBV10-3 and TRBJ1-2; no firm D call. In germline, CDR1 is ENHRY, CDR2 SYGVKD. This CDR3 has 13 residues. The V and J ends lost 2 bases and 8 bases respectively, with 12 bases between them. The CDR3 is CAISENQAGGYTF. The CDR3 bases are TGTGCCATCAGTGAGAATCAGGCGGGGGGCTACACCTTC.

The gene calls are TRBV4-2 and TRBJ2-3, with 11 bases that match TRBD2. CDR3 length: 15 amino acids. The germline gives CDR1 LGHNA, CDR2 YNFKEQ. The V gene end was trimmed by 1 base and the J gene end by 3 bases; junction bases not matched to a gene: 0. CDR3 DNA sequence: TGTGCCAGCAGCCAAGGACTAGCGGGGACAGATACGCAGTATTTT. It specifies CASSQGLAGTDTQYF.